The 25 T cell receptor beta chains below all came from one sample that was sequenced in a study of shared clonotypes between healthy human individuals. The repertoire was sequenced with immunoSEQ multiplex PCR; TCRdb's copy has only in-frame clones and lacks some. The data hold around 980,000 clones, with about four fifths observed a single time. Sequenced: memory CD4+ T cells from PBMCs. This sample's subset: CD45RA-negative fraction. The receptors shown here come from a man aged 18 to 30 in good health. Some clones in this sample may be carry-over from other donors' samples.

The chain uses TRBV11-3 and TRBJ2-1; the match to TRBD2 covers 9 bases. CDR3 size: 16 residues. V was pared by 5 bases and J by 6 bases, with 11 bases of the junction left unmatched. The germline V gene has CDR1 SGHNT and CDR2 YENEEA. CDR3 residues: CASSPVGLAGFNEQFF. DNA for the CDR3: TGTGCCAGCAGCCCGGTGGGGCTAGCGGGGTTCAATGAGCAGTTCTTC. The complete variable domain, with remaining parts taken from reference TRBV11-3 and TRBJ2-1, reads EAGVVQSPRYKIIEKKQPVAFWCNPISGHNTLYWYLQNLGQGPELLIRYENEEAVDDSQLPKDRFSAERLKGVDSTLKIQPAELGDSAVYLCASSPVGLAGFNEQFFGPGTRLTVL.

The CDR3, as DNA: TGCAGCGCGACTAGCACGAATGAGCAGTTCTTC. It codes for CSATSTNEQFF. The V call is TRBV29-1, the J call TRBJ2-1; 7 bases align to TRBD2. J lost 7 bases, V lost 7 bases, and 4 bases had no gene match. The CDR3 length is 11 residues. Per germline, CDR1 SQVTM and CDR2 ANQGSEA.

The chain recombines TRBV28 with TRBJ1-1, with D unresolved. This CDR3 region has 14 residues. Trimming took 5 bases from V and 2 from J, leaving 12 bases between them. The germline CDR1 and CDR2 sequences are MDHEN and SYDVKM. The CDR3 DNA reads TGTGCCAGCAGTCTCCTAACAGCTAACACTGAAGCTTTCTTT. Translation gives CASSLLTANTEAFF.

This clone was recorded only once. V is TRBV2 and J is TRBJ2-3; 8 bases agree with TRBD2. The V segment lost 7 bases and the J segment 6 bases; nucleotides outside the gene matches: 12. The CDR3 has 15 amino acids. CDR1 is SNHLY and CDR2 is FYNNEI in the germline V gene. CDR3: CASINPAGGGDTQYF. The CDR3 DNA reads TGTGCCAGCATAAATCCGGCGGGAGGAGGTGATACGCAGTATTTT.

The gene calls are TRBV4-3 and TRBJ2-1, with unresolved D. Trimming stripped 0 bases from V and 0 bases from J, with 12 bases between. This CDR3 spans 17 amino acids. Germline V lookup: CDR1 LGHNA, CDR2 YSLEER. This chain's CDR3 is CASSQDTRFSSYNEQFF. CDR3 DNA: TGCGCCAGCAGCCAAGATACCAGATTCAGCTCCTACAATGAGCAGTTCTTC.

V gene TRBV29-1 combines with J gene TRBJ2-7; TRBD1 matches 10 bases. The junction had 6 bases not matched to a gene; V was cut back by 6 bases and J by 7 bases. The CDR3 spans 12 residues. Germline V gene data show CDR1 as SQVTM and CDR2 as ANQGSEA. The CDR3 region has the DNA TGCAGCGTGGGGGGACAGGGGTGGGAGCAGTACTTC. Amino acid sequence: CSVGGQGWEQYF.

The CDR3 sequence is CASSEEMSYNEQFF. The CDR3 DNA reads TGTGCCAGCAGTGAAGAGATGTCCTACAATGAGCAGTTCTTC. The gene calls are TRBV25-1 and TRBJ2-1; D is undetermined. There are 14 residues in the CDR3. Germline values: CDR1 MGHDK, CDR2 SYGVNS. V was trimmed by 2 bases and J by 1 base, leaving 6 bases between them.

Of note for this clone: The same CDR3 is also encoded by other DNA sequences in this sample. This sequence joins TRBV7-3 and TRBJ2-5; 11 bases are shared with TRBD2. CDR1 is SGHTA, CDR2 FQGTGA, per germline. This CDR3 region has 14 residues. V shed 4 bases, J shed 4 bases, and the junction held 2 bases outside the gene matches. For the CDR3, the DNA is TGTGCCAGCAGCTCCGGACTAGCGGGAGAGACCCAGTACTTC. As protein: CASSSGLAGETQYF. Based on the CDR3 plus reference TRBV7-3 and TRBJ2-5, the full variable domain is GAGVSQTPSNKVTEKGKYVELRCDPISGHTALYWYRQSLGQGPEFLIYFQGTGAADDSGLPNDRFFAVRPEGSVSTLKIQRTERGDSAVYLCASSSGLAGETQYFGPGTRLLVL.

The chain carries TRBV4-2 and TRBJ2-2; no clear D. The CDR3 extends over 15 amino acids. V lost 1 base and J 1 base, leaving 7 bases between the germline ends. Germline V lookup: CDR1 LGHNA, CDR2 YNFKEQ. The CDR3 coding sequence is TGTGCCAGCAGCCAAGTGTTTGGGAACACCGGGGAGCTGTTTTTT. It translates to CASSQVFGNTGELFF.

The chain carries TRBV2 and TRBJ1-1; D perhaps matches TRBD1 (5 bases). V lost 6 bases and J 3 bases, leaving 14 bases between the germline ends. In germline, CDR1 is SNHLY, CDR2 FYNNEI. This CDR3 contains 14 residues. The CDR3 coding sequence is TGTGCCAGCAGCGGGGCAAACAGGTACACTGAAGCTTTCTTT. As protein: CASSGANRYTEAFF.

V and J are TRBV28 and TRBJ2-7, with unresolved D. This CDR3 has 12 residues. The germline V gene has CDR1 MDHEN and CDR2 SYDVKM. Trimming left V 8 bases short and J 3 bases short, with 11 bases between. DNA of the CDR3: TGTGCCAGCGGGTTACAAAACTACGAGCAGTACTTC. It yields the protein CASGLQNYEQYF.

This chain joins TRBV5-1 and TRBJ2-1; TRBD1 aligns across 9 bases. Looked up from germline, CDR1 is SGHRS and CDR2 is YFSETQ. Losses at the gene ends were 8 bases for V and 7 bases for J; bases not matched to a gene: 10. This CDR3 comprises 14 residues. CDR3 nucleotides: TGCGCCAGGGGGTTCCCGGGACAGGGAAATGAGCAGTTCTTC. Its protein is CARGFPGQGNEQFF.

This clone was detected a few times. The rearrangement links TRBV18 to TRBJ2-5; no clear D gene. The CDR3 spans 14 residues. V lost 2 bases to trimming and J lost 5 bases, with 12 bases between them. Germline V gene lookup returns CDR1 KGHSH and CDR2 LQKENI. The CDR3 reads CASSPIQGPETQYF. CDR3 DNA: TGTGCCAGCTCACCAATTCAAGGGCCGGAGACCCAGTACTTC.

The genes are TRBV6-1 and TRBJ1-4; no reliable D call. The J call may not be correct, given that the DNA end is closer to TRBJ2-2. Germline lookup yields CDR1 MNHNS and CDR2 SASEGT. CDR3 length equals 11 residues. CDR3 residues: CASTRTGELFF. The CDR3 DNA reads as TGTGCCAGCACCAGGACGGGGGAGCTGTTTTTT.

The chain recombines TRBV7-2 with TRBJ1-1; a possible D gene is TRBD1 (6 bases). Germline V CDR1 and CDR2: SGHTA, FQGNSA. The CDR3 runs to 13 residues. The ends were cut back, 7 bases at V and 9 bases at J, with 18 bases in the middle. The CDR3 region is CASNIGGLGQAFF. In nucleotides, the CDR3 is TGTGCCAGCAACATTGGGGGGCTCGGCCAAGCTTTCTTT.

This chain joins TRBV19 and TRBJ1-2; no reliable D call. The V end lost 7 bases, the J end lost 4 bases, and 16 bases lay between the germline ends. The CDR3 length is 14 residues. Germline CDR1 reads LNHDA; CDR2 reads SQIVND (reference sequence). The CDR3 spells CASTLKGLGYGYTF. Here the CDR3 DNA reads TGTGCCAGTACGTTAAAGGGCCTTGGCTATGGCTACACCTTC.

For this clone: It may be a read error: a sequence one base away is much more abundant. The identical CDR3 is also encoded by other nucleotide sequences in the sample. The rearrangement links TRBV5-1 to TRBJ2-7; TRBD1 is a possible D gene (5 bases). The germline gives CDR1 SGHRS, CDR2 YFSETQ. CDR3 length: 14 amino acids. The ends were cut back, 1 base at V and 2 bases at J, with 10 bases in the middle. The CDR3 DNA reads as TGCGCCAGCAGCTTGTTGCAGGGCCCCTACGAGCAGTACTTC. Its protein product is CASSLLQGPYEQYF.

In its sample, this clone was seen once. The rearrangement links TRBV9 to TRBJ2-6; perhaps TRBD1 as D (7 bases). With 4 bases removed from V and 3 bases from J, the gap between germline ends came to 8 bases. The length of the CDR3 is 14 residues. Germline values: CDR1 SGDLS, CDR2 YYNGEE. CDR3 sequence: CASSQGGGANVLTF. Written as DNA, the CDR3 is TGTGCCAGCAGCCAGGGGGGTGGGGCCAACGTCCTGACTTTC.

The rearrangement uses TRBV9 and TRBJ2-5; 10 nucleotides line up with TRBD2. Germline V gene data show CDR1 as SGDLS and CDR2 as YYNGEE. The CDR3 spans 16 residues. The V segment lost 0 bases and the J segment 7 bases; nucleotides outside the gene matches: 9. CDR3 residues: CASSVGGLASPGTQYF. The DNA for the CDR3 is TGTGCCAGCAGCGTAGGGGGACTAGCGTCCCCCGGGACCCAGTACTTC.

The CDR3 spells CASSTGLRETQYF. CDR3 in DNA: TGTGCCAGCAGCACAGGGCTTAGAGAGACCCAGTACTTC. The rearrangement joins TRBV7-2 to TRBJ2-5; D is perhaps TRBD1 (6 bases). Per the germline V gene, CDR1 is SGHTA and CDR2 is FQGNSA. With 5 bases removed from V and 4 bases from J, the gap between germline ends came to 11 bases. CDR3 length equals 13 residues.

This clone was observed a single time. The chain links TRBV10-3 to TRBJ1-2; possible D gene TRBD1, 6 bases. Trimming took off 8 bases at V and 7 bases at J, with 17 bases between the two ends. From germline, CDR1 is ENHRY and CDR2 SYGVKD. This CDR3 is 13 amino acids long. The CDR3 is CAISTGGAGGYTF. The CDR3 DNA reads as TGTGCCATCTCCACTGGGGGGGCGGGTGGCTACACCTTC.

This chain connects TRBV27 to TRBJ2-7; D may be TRBD2 (7 bases). CDR1 MNHEY and CDR2 SMNVEV come from the germline V gene (reference sequence). The CDR3 totals 14 residues. V was shortened by 4 bases and J by 10 bases, with 20 bases between the two germline ends. CDR3 nucleotide sequence: TGTGCCAGCAGTTCCTTAGGACTAGTGGGGGCCCAGTACTTC. Translated, it gives CASSSLGLVGAQYF.

The chain is built from TRBV7-2 and TRBJ2-5; 9 bases map to TRBD2. The J call may be faulty, since TRBJ2-7 better matches the DNA end. CDR1 and CDR2 from the germline V gene are SGHTA and FQGNSA. The CDR3 has 14 residues. For the CDR3, the DNA is TGTGCCAGCAGCTTAGCTCTAGCGGGACGCGAGCAGTACTTC. It yields the protein CASSLALAGREQYF.

The chain employs TRBV29-1 and TRBJ2-7; 8 nucleotides line up with TRBD2. Germline V gene sequence: CDR1 SQVTM, CDR2 ANQGSEA. This CDR3 has 12 residues. J gave up 2 bases and V 6 bases, and 3 bases lay outside the gene matches. CDR3 protein: CSVSGLAYEQYF. CDR3 nucleotides: TGCAGCGTCTCGGGACTAGCCTACGAGCAGTACTTC.

The chain is built from TRBV6-1 and TRBJ2-3; D remains ambiguous. V lost 9 bases and J 4 bases, leaving 8 bases between the germline ends. The CDR3 sequence is 11 residues long. CDR1 is MNHNS and CDR2 is SASEGT in the germline V gene. CDR3 bases: TGTGCCAGTCTCGGCCCAGATACGCAGTATTTT. Protein product: CASLGPDTQYF.